This passage covers 30 T cell receptor beta chains from one sample sequenced in a study of cytomegalovirus exposure and HLA in healthy donors. PCR amplification relied on 60 Vbeta primers (plus 13 Jbeta primers). The data were produced by immunoSEQ multiplex PCR, yet TCRdb's version contains in-frame clones alone and is incomplete. The sample includes 130,000 to 150,000 clones, 78% of them seen just once. The sequencing input was PBMCs. These receptors originate from a woman aged 18-29 years in good health and CMV-seropositive.

This sequence joins TRBV19 and TRBJ1-4, with 7 bases that match TRBD1. V was clipped by 6 bases and J by 3 bases; unmatched bases: 7. The CDR3 loop spans 15 amino acids. The germline V gene encodes CDR1 LNHDA and CDR2 SQIVND (reference sequence). CDR3 protein: CASRIGQASNEKLFF. The CDR3 region has the DNA TGTGCCAGTAGGATTGGACAGGCCTCTAATGAAAAACTGTTTTTT.

CDR3 DNA: TGCAGCGTGAAATTAGATCAGGGGCGAAGCGAGCAGTACTTC. As protein: CSVKLDQGRSEQYF. The rearrangement uses TRBV29-1 and TRBJ2-7; D might be TRBD1 (6 bases). Germline CDR1 and CDR2: SQVTM and ANQGSEA. Trimming removed 6 bases from V and 6 bases from J, with 21 bases in between. The CDR3 contains 14 residues.

The chain uses TRBV5-1 and TRBJ2-5, with no clear D. CDR3 length: 12 amino acids. The ends were cut back, 1 base at V and 4 bases at J, with 5 bases in the middle. In germline, CDR1 is SGHRS, CDR2 YFSETQ. DNA for the CDR3: TGCGCCAGCAGCTTGACTGGAGAGACCCAGTACTTC. This gives the protein CASSLTGETQYF.

J is TRBJ1-1 and V is TRBV5-1; TRBD1 agrees at 7 bases. CDR3 length equals 14 residues. Germline CDR1 SGHRS, CDR2 YFSETQ. V was clipped by 3 bases and J by 4 bases; unmatched bases: 6. The CDR3 is CASSSSGGSTEAFF. DNA for the CDR3: TGCGCCAGCAGCTCCTCAGGGGGGAGCACTGAAGCTTTCTTT.

This chain connects TRBV5-1 to TRBJ2-2; D perhaps matches TRBD1 (6 bases). Germline assignment: CDR1 SGHRS and CDR2 YFSETQ. Trimming removed 4 bases from V and 0 bases from J, with 25 bases in between. CDR3 length: 20 amino acids. This CDR3 reads CASSPTAKFPGASNTGELFF. For the CDR3, the DNA is TGCGCCAGCAGCCCCACGGCGAAATTCCCAGGGGCATCGAACACCGGGGAGCTGTTTTTT.

This clone was seen a single time. This CDR3 reads CASSSVGSEGKRQPQHF. The CDR3 region has the DNA TGTGCCAGCAGCTCGGTAGGGTCGGAGGGGAAAAGACAGCCCCAGCATTTT. The genes are TRBV7-9 and TRBJ1-5, with D tentatively TRBD1 (5 bases). V was shortened by 4 bases and J by 7 bases, with 23 bases between the two germline ends. Looked up from germline, CDR1 is SEHNR and CDR2 is FQNEAQ (reference sequence). There are 17 residues in the CDR3.

Concerning this clone: At the DNA level, this CDR3 is encoded by other sequences in the same sample as well. The chain combines TRBV27 with TRBJ1-5, with a tentative D call TRBD1 (5 bases). CDR1 is MNHEY and CDR2 is SMNVEV in the germline V gene (reference sequence). The CDR3 contains 13 residues. V lost 5 bases to trimming and J lost 4 bases, with 9 bases between them. CDR3 sequence reads: CASSLRGNQPQHF. The CDR3 bases are TGTGCCAGCAGTCTCCGGGGGAATCAGCCCCAGCATTTT.

In its sample, this clone was seen a few times. The chain couples TRBV5-8 to TRBJ2-5; D is perhaps TRBD2 (5 bases). The end of the DNA fits TRBJ2-7 better, so the J call may be wrong. Germline lookup yields CDR1 SGHTS and CDR2 YDEGEE. CDR3 length: 14 amino acids. The CDR3 region is CASSLVGSSYEQYF. CDR3 DNA sequence: TGTGCCAGCAGCTTGGTAGGGAGCTCCTACGAGCAGTACTTC.

This rearrangement joins TRBV11-3 to TRBJ2-1; TRBD1 might be the D (5 bases). V was cut by 2 bases and J by 3 bases, with 14 bases left in between. Germline CDR1 reads SGHNT; CDR2 reads YENEEA. This CDR3 is 16 amino acids long. The DNA of the CDR3 is TGTGCCAGCAGCTTATGGGGCAGGGCCGGCTACAATGAGCAGTTCTTC. It yields the protein CASSLWGRAGYNEQFF.

V and J are TRBV19 and TRBJ2-7; D possibly corresponds to TRBD2 (6 bases). Trimming pared 4 bases from V and 6 bases from J, leaving 19 bases between. This CDR3 comprises 15 residues. Germline V CDR1 and CDR2: LNHDA, SQIVND (reference sequence). The CDR3 nucleotides read TGTGCCAGTAGTAAGAATCTCGGAGGGTCGGTCGAGCAGTACTTC. This sequence encodes CASSKNLGGSVEQYF.

The rearrangement joins TRBV10-2 to TRBJ1-3; tentatively, D is TRBD1 (6 bases). Germline CDR1 and CDR2: WSHSY and SAAADI. Trimming cost V 3 bases and J 1 base, with 10 bases left between them. This CDR3 has 15 residues. Here the CDR3 reads CASSDAQGSGNTIYF. The CDR3, as DNA: TGCGCCAGCAGTGACGCACAGGGATCTGGAAACACCATATATTTT.

The chain is built from TRBV5-1 and TRBJ2-3, with TRBD1 matching over 12 bases. Germline V gene data show CDR1 as SGHRS and CDR2 as YFSETQ. This CDR3 comprises 16 residues. Trimming took 4 bases from V and 5 from J; bases not matched to a gene: 8. The CDR3 region has the DNA TGCGCCAGCAGCCTGGGACAGGGGGCCGGAGTAGATACGCAGTATTTT. It yields the protein CASSLGQGAGVDTQYF.

The gene calls are TRBV4-2 and TRBJ2-1; D is possibly TRBD1 (5 bases). V lost 1 base to trimming and J lost 3 bases, with 10 bases between them. This CDR3 spans 15 amino acids. Germline loops: CDR1 LGHNA, CDR2 YNFKEQ. The CDR3 sequence: CASSQGQQFYNEQFF. CDR3 bases: TGTGCCAGCAGCCAAGGACAGCAATTCTACAATGAGCAGTTCTTC.

The CDR3 region is CASSPGLGQVYGYTF. The CDR3 DNA sequence: TGTGCCAGCAGCCCGGGGTTAGGACAGGTTTATGGCTACACCTTC. The genes are TRBV7-2 and TRBJ1-2; 7 positions match TRBD1. Germline V gene data show CDR1 as SGHTA and CDR2 as FQGNSA. The CDR3 spans 15 residues. V trimming: 5 bases; J trimming: 5 bases; junction bases outside the gene matches: 11. Based on the CDR3 plus reference TRBV7-2 and TRBJ1-2, the full variable domain is GAGVSQSPSNKVTEKGKDVELRCDPISGHTALYWYRQSLGQGLEFLIYFQGNSAPDKSGLPSDRFSAERTGGSVSTLTIQRTQQEDSAVYLCASSPGLGQVYGYTFGSGTRLTVV.

The chain couples TRBV7-2 to TRBJ2-3; 7 positions agree with TRBD2. Unmatched junction bases numbered 17, after V lost 5 bases and J lost 6 bases. The length of the CDR3 is 17 residues. The germline V gene has CDR1 SGHTA and CDR2 FQGNSA. The CDR3 protein is CASSPVPHGLVADTQYF. CDR3 DNA sequence: TGTGCCAGCAGCCCCGTTCCCCACGGACTAGTCGCGGATACGCAGTATTTT.

The rearrangement uses TRBV14 and TRBJ1-2, with unresolved D. This CDR3 spans 12 amino acids. Germline CDR1 reads SGHDN; CDR2 reads FVKESK. V was trimmed by 2 bases and J by 4 bases, leaving 5 bases between them. The CDR3 here is CASSQRSYGYTF. The CDR3 bases are TGTGCCAGCAGCCAACGCAGCTATGGCTACACCTTC. Variable domain in full (rest from reference TRBV14 and TRBJ1-2): EAGVTQFPSHSVIEKGQTVTLRCDPISGHDNLYWYRRVMGKEIKFLLHFVKESKQDESGMPNNRFLAERTGGTYSTLKVQPAELEDSGVYFCASSQRSYGYTFGSGTRLTVV.

The J gene is TRBJ2-1, the V gene TRBV19, with unresolved D. Germline V CDR1 and CDR2: LNHDA, SQIVND (reference sequence). The CDR3 is made up of 15 amino acids. The V end lost 4 bases, the J end lost 3 bases, and 13 bases lay between the germline ends. The CDR3, as DNA: TGTGCCAGTAGTAGATACAGAAATGACTACAATGAGCAGTTCTTC. As protein: CASSRYRNDYNEQFF.

This chain joins TRBV5-1 and TRBJ1-5; unclear D gene. CDR1 is SGHRS, CDR2 YFSETQ, per germline. The V gene lost 1 base and the J gene lost 3 bases, with 8 bases spanning the gap. This CDR3 spans 14 amino acids. CDR3 in amino acids: CASSLQTDNQPQHF. CDR3 DNA: TGCGCCAGCAGCTTGCAGACTGACAATCAGCCCCAGCATTTT.

The chain is built from TRBV18 and TRBJ2-7, with 9 bases identical to TRBD1. The V segment lost 2 bases and the J segment 0 bases; nucleotides outside the gene matches: 17. The length of the CDR3 is 20 residues. The V gene's germline CDR1 is KGHSH and CDR2 LQKENI. The CDR3 region has the DNA TGTGCCAGCTCACCATTAGGCGTGGGGTCCGGGACAGGGATCTCCTACGAGCAGTACTTC. Its translation is CASSPLGVGSGTGISYEQYF.

The rearrangement uses TRBV9 and TRBJ2-1, with 8 bases aligning to TRBD2. V lost 3 bases, J lost 3 bases, and 8 bases stayed unmatched. The CDR3 length is 16 residues. Germline CDR1 reads SGDLS; CDR2 reads YYNGEE. The CDR3 DNA follows: TGTGCCAGCAGCGAGTCTGCGGGGGGCCTCTACAATGAGCAGTTCTTC. This sequence encodes CASSESAGGLYNEQFF.

A single count supports this clone. A junction end diverges from the germline sequence, so it may reflect a read error. The J gene is TRBJ1-1, the V gene TRBV7-9; D gene ambiguous. Germline-derived CDR1 and CDR2 are SEHNR and FQNEAQ (reference sequence). The CDR3 extends over 13 amino acids. The CDR3 coding sequence is TGTGCCAGCAGCTTAGGGCAGTTACCCAGTTCGGGCTTT. Amino acids: CASSLGQLPSSGF.

The chain employs TRBV18 and TRBJ1-2; 8 bases match TRBD1. Trimming at V came to 6 bases and at J to 8 bases, leaving 14 bases not matched to a gene. Germline loops: CDR1 KGHSH, CDR2 LQKENI. The CDR3 sequence is 15 residues long. The CDR3 protein is CASSPNGQGRDGYTF. CDR3 nucleotide sequence: TGTGCCAGCTCCCCCAACGGACAGGGCAGGGACGGCTACACCTTC. Full variable domain (missing parts from reference TRBV18 and TRBJ1-2): NAGVMQNPRHLVRRRGQEARLRCSPMKGHSHVYWYRQLPEEGLKFMVYLQKENIIDESGMPKERFSAEFPKEGPSILRIQQVVRGDSAAYFCASSPNGQGRDGYTFGSGTRLTVV.

This chain uses TRBV6-1 with TRBJ2-3; D perhaps matches TRBD2 (5 bases). Germline CDR1 and CDR2: MNHNS and SASEGT. This CDR3 spans 14 amino acids. Trimming pared 6 bases from V and 2 bases from J, leaving 12 bases between. The CDR3: CASRNAGDTDTQYF. The CDR3 DNA sequence: TGTGCCAGCAGGAACGCGGGTGACACAGATACGCAGTATTTT.

The rearrangement joins TRBV6-6 to TRBJ2-1; D not certain. The CDR3 spans 15 residues. From germline, CDR1 is MNHNY and CDR2 SVGAGI (reference sequence). V dropped 0 bases and J dropped 5 bases, with 11 bases sitting between them. The CDR3 DNA is TGTGCCAGCAGTTACTCTCTTCCCCCCCACAATGAGCAGTTCTTC. Residues: CASSYSLPPHNEQFF.

The chain is built from TRBV6-6 and TRBJ1-5; unclear D gene. The germline V gene encodes CDR1 MNHNY and CDR2 SVGAGI (reference sequence). Trimming removed 4 bases from V and 0 bases from J, with 10 bases in between. This CDR3 is built from 15 residues. CDR3 in DNA: TGTGCCAGCAGTTTACAGCAATATAGCAATCAGCCCCAGCATTTT. It encodes CASSLQQYSNQPQHF.

The V and J genes are TRBV10-3 and TRBJ1-2, with 8 bases lining up with TRBD1. The germline V gene has CDR1 ENHRY and CDR2 SYGVKD. With 4 bases clipped from V and 2 bases from J, the junction kept 0 bases outside the gene matches. The CDR3 loop spans 13 amino acids. The CDR3 region is CAISGDRNYGYTF. The DNA for the CDR3 is TGTGCCATCAGTGGGGACAGGAACTATGGCTACACCTTC.

In this sample, this clone turned up once. This sequence joins TRBV28 and TRBJ2-6; D uncertain. The CDR3 is 15 residues long. V lost 5 bases and J lost 3, with 11 bases in between. The germline V gene encodes CDR1 MDHEN and CDR2 SYDVKM. The CDR3 sequence: CASSPLGDGANVLTF. CDR3 in DNA: TGTGCCAGCAGTCCCCTAGGTGATGGGGCCAACGTCCTGACTTTC.

This chain links TRBV19 with TRBJ1-5; possibly TRBD1 for D (6 bases). The CDR3 covers 18 residues. From germline, CDR1 is LNHDA and CDR2 SQIVND (reference sequence). V was shortened by 4 bases and J by 1 base, with 20 bases between the two germline ends. The CDR3 DNA sequence: TGTGCCAGTAGTAGAAGACAGGTCCCCCTCGTGAGCAATCAGCCCCAGCATTTT. Residues: CASSRRQVPLVSNQPQHF.

The rearrangement uses TRBV28 and TRBJ1-4; D unresolved. V was trimmed by 8 bases and J by 10 bases, leaving 14 bases between them. Germline values: CDR1 MDHEN, CDR2 SYDVKM. The CDR3 is 12 residues long. The CDR3 loop reads CASGWVTGKLFF. The CDR3 DNA reads TGTGCCAGCGGATGGGTGACGGGAAAACTGTTTTTT.

V gene TRBV7-9 combines with J gene TRBJ1-2; the match to TRBD1 covers 7 bases. With 5 bases clipped from V and 2 bases from J, the junction kept 8 bases outside the gene matches. The CDR3 is 15 residues long. Germline loops: CDR1 SEHNR, CDR2 FQNEAQ (reference sequence). The CDR3 region is CASSEPGQRNYGYTF. The CDR3 bases are TGTGCCAGCAGCGAACCGGGACAGAGAAACTATGGCTACACCTTC.